The 12 T cell receptor beta chains reported below all come from one sample, sequenced in a study of cytomegalovirus exposure and HLA in healthy donors. Primers included in the PCR were 60 Vbeta and 13 Jbeta primers. The table came from immunoSEQ multiplex PCR; TCRdb's copy has only in-frame clones and leaves some out. The sample lists approximately 150,000 clones, just over 75% occurring once. Sequenced input: PBMCs. The source of these receptors is a man aged 40-55 years in good health and CMV-seronegative.

J is TRBJ2-1 and V is TRBV6-5, with D possibly TRBD2 on 5 matching bases. The CDR3 loop spans 16 amino acids. Trimming left V 0 bases short and J 6 bases short, with 15 bases between. Germline CDR1 and CDR2: MNHEY and SVGAGI. The CDR3 protein is CASSYSPASSLNEQFF. DNA of the CDR3: TGTGCCAGCAGTTACTCTCCGGCTAGCTCCCTCAATGAGCAGTTCTTC.

The chain uses TRBV18 and TRBJ1-5; D unclear. Germline CDR1 and CDR2: KGHSH and LQKENI. This CDR3 region has 15 residues. Between the trimmed V and J ends, which lost 2 bases and 0 bases, there was a span of 8 bases. This chain's CDR3 is CASSPEAVSNQPQHF. In DNA form, the CDR3 reads TGTGCCAGCTCACCAGAGGCGGTTAGCAATCAGCCCCAGCATTTT.

The rearrangement links TRBV6-1 to TRBJ2-5; 14 nucleotides line up with TRBD2. The tail of the sequence fits TRBJ2-7 better, so the J call may be wrong. Germline V gene data show CDR1 as MNHNS and CDR2 as SASEGT. The CDR3 is 15 residues long. Written as DNA, the CDR3 is TGTGCCAGCAGCGGACTAGCGGGAGGTTCAAACGAGCAGTACTTC. Encoded protein: CASSGLAGGSNEQYF.

This sequence joins TRBV18 and TRBJ2-7, with 13 bases aligning to TRBD2. Germline CDR1 KGHSH, CDR2 LQKENI. CDR3 length: 15 residues. The J segment lost 2 bases and the V segment lost 3 bases, leaving 1 base of the junction unmatched. DNA for the CDR3: TGTGCCAGCTCACCGGGGACTAGCGGGACCTACGAGCAGTACTTC. It is translated as CASSPGTSGTYEQYF.

The genes are TRBV5-1 and TRBJ2-5; 7 bases line up with TRBD1. The DNA end favors TRBJ2-7, so the J call may be wrong. The length of the CDR3 is 12 residues. Germline CDR1 and CDR2: SGHRS and YFSETQ. CDR3 sequence reads: CASSRQGDEQYF. In nucleotides, the CDR3 is TGCGCCAGCAGCCGACAGGGAGACGAGCAGTACTTC.

This clone occurred once. This chain connects TRBV5-1 to TRBJ1-2; TRBD1 matches 12 bases. With V trimmed by 4 bases and J by 6 bases, 4 bases remained unmatched. The CDR3 is 14 residues long. CDR1 and CDR2 (germline): SGHRS, YFSETQ. CDR3 bases: TGCGCCAGCAGCCCCGGGACAGGGGGCAATGGCTACACCTTC. This gives the protein CASSPGTGGNGYTF.

This rearrangement joins TRBV6-4 to TRBJ1-1, with D possibly being TRBD1 (6 bases). Germline V gene sequence: CDR1 MRHNA, CDR2 SNTAGT. The CDR3 contains 14 residues. Trimming cost V 3 bases and J 5 bases, with 13 bases left between them. CDR3 amino acids: CASSESGERTEAFF. Here the CDR3 DNA reads TGTGCCAGCAGTGAGTCAGGGGAGAGAACTGAAGCTTTCTTT.

This clone has more than one count but fewer than ten. V usage is TRBV2 and J usage is TRBJ1-6, with 8 positions matching TRBD1. The CDR3 has 12 amino acids. Looked up from germline, CDR1 is SNHLY and CDR2 is FYNNEI. V shed 6 bases and J 8 bases; nucleotides not matched to a gene: 0. The CDR3 loop is CASRDRDSPLHF. In DNA, the CDR3 is TGTGCCAGCAGGGACAGGGATTCACCCCTCCACTTT.

V and J are TRBV9 and TRBJ1-1; D possibly corresponds to TRBD1 (6 bases). V was clipped by 1 base and J by 2 bases, with 9 bases between them. Germline-derived CDR1 and CDR2 are SGDLS and YYNGEE. CDR3 length equals 14 residues. This chain's CDR3 is CASSVQGQNTEAFF. For the CDR3, the DNA is TGTGCCAGCAGCGTACAGGGACAAAACACTGAAGCTTTCTTT.

This chain links TRBV7-9 with TRBJ2-7; TRBD2 matches 7 bases. Looked up from germline, CDR1 is SEHNR and CDR2 is FQNEAQ (reference sequence). Unmatched junction bases numbered 12, after V lost 8 bases and J lost 2 bases. This CDR3 comprises 15 residues. The CDR3 nucleotides are TGTGCCAGCGCCTCCCTAGCGGCTTTTCCCTACGAGCAGTACTTC. Its translation is CASASLAAFPYEQYF.

The chain carries TRBV28 and TRBJ2-7, with a weak D call TRBD1 (5 bases). V lost 7 bases, J lost 4 bases, and 14 bases lay in between. The length of the CDR3 is 13 residues. Germline V gives CDR1 MDHEN, CDR2 SYDVKM. The CDR3 reads CASKQGSIYEQYF. As DNA, the CDR3 is TGTGCCAGCAAGCAGGGTTCGATTTACGAGCAGTACTTC.

The rearrangement uses TRBV5-1 and TRBJ2-2; tentatively, D is TRBD2 (5 bases). This CDR3 is 17 amino acids long. In germline, CDR1 is SGHRS, CDR2 YFSETQ. Between the trimmed V and J ends, which lost 1 base and 3 bases, there was a span of 16 bases. The CDR3 DNA sequence: TGCGCCAGCAGCTTGAGCGGAGCAGGCGAATACACCGGGGAGCTGTTTTTT. Amino acids: CASSLSGAGEYTGELFF. The full variable domain, rest sourced from reference TRBV5-1 and TRBJ2-2, is KAGVTQTPRYLIKTRGQQVTLSCSPISGHRSVSWYQQTPGQGLQFLFEYFSETQRNKGNFPGRFSGRQFSNSRSEMNVSTLELGDSALYLCASSLSGAGEYTGELFFGEGSRLTVL.